These 25 T cell receptor beta chains originate from one sample sequenced in a study of T-cell reconstitution after alpha-beta-depleted transplantation in children. Molecular barcoding with unique molecular identifiers was used for the TCRbeta library. TCRdb analysed the PCR reads with MiXCR anew, one entry per CDR3 protein. This sample has 670,000 or so distinct CDR3 sequences, with over 10% found just once. The specimen comprised PBMCs, sampled before TCRalphabeta/CD19-depleted stem cell transplant. These receptors originate from a girl under 10 years old with congenital amegakaryocytic thrombocytopenia, due to receive a stem cell transplant.

There are many counts of this clonotype. The chain employs TRBV6-1 and TRBJ1-2; D gene uncertain. The germline CDR1 and CDR2 sequences are MNHNS and SASEGT. This CDR3 region has 17 residues. Trimming took 6 bases from V and 4 from J, leaving 24 bases between them. CDR3 in amino acids: CASRGYTSEGYSYGYTF. The CDR3 coding sequence is TGTGCCAGCAGGGGGTATACCTCAGAGGGATACTCCTATGGCTACACCTTC.

V and J are TRBV7-8 and TRBJ2-3, with TRBD2 as a possible D gene (6 bases). Germline V gene lookup returns CDR1 SGHVS and CDR2 FQNEAQ. With 2 bases removed from V and 8 bases from J, the gap between germline ends came to 20 bases. The CDR3 covers 16 residues. DNA for the CDR3: TGTGCCAGCAGCTTATTCCTCCGAGGGGCGCGGGGTACGCAGTATTTT. It encodes CASSLFLRGARGTQYF.

In its sample, this clonotype was seen a few times. The V call is TRBV25-1, the J call TRBJ2-3; D might be TRBD1 (5 bases). Germline V gene sequence: CDR1 MGHDK, CDR2 SYGVNS. The CDR3 extends over 16 amino acids. V shed 2 bases and J shed 2 bases, with 14 bases lying between them. For the CDR3, the DNA is TGTGCCAGCAGTGAAGGACAAATTTTATCCACAGATACGCAGTATTTT. Translation gives CASSEGQILSTDTQYF.

Many counts were recorded for this clonotype. This sequence joins TRBV10-3 and TRBJ2-1, with TRBD1 matching 8 bases. This CDR3 spans 14 amino acids. Losses at the gene ends were 7 bases for V and 4 bases for J; bases not matched to a gene: 6. Germline V lookup: CDR1 ENHRY, CDR2 SYGVKD. CDR3 DNA: TGTGCCATCAAAACGGACAGGGCGTACAATGAGCAGTTCTTC. This gives the protein CAIKTDRAYNEQFF.

The table lists this clonotype with many counts. The chain links TRBV7-9 to TRBJ2-2; 8 bases match TRBD2. Germline trimming cut 4 bases from V and 5 bases from J; bases unmatched to any gene: 3. The CDR3 spans 14 residues. Germline V gene lookup returns CDR1 SEHNR and CDR2 FQNEAQ (reference sequence). This CDR3 reads CASSSPGGTGELFF. CDR3 nucleotides: TGTGCCAGCAGCTCACCGGGGGGGACCGGGGAGCTGTTTTTT.

This clonotype has ten or more counts. The chain combines TRBV9 with TRBJ2-3; D uncertain. The CDR3 consists of 13 residues. Between the trimmed V and J ends, which lost 2 bases and 0 bases, there was a span of 4 bases. Per germline, CDR1 SGDLS and CDR2 YYNGEE. The CDR3 protein is CASSVASTDTQYF. In DNA form, the CDR3 reads TGTGCCAGCAGCGTGGCTAGCACAGATACGCAGTATTTT.

This clonotype was found many times. This rearrangement joins TRBV29-1 to TRBJ2-7; 7 nucleotides line up with TRBD1. This CDR3 region has 15 residues. Germline loops: CDR1 SQVTM, CDR2 ANQGSEA. The V segment lost 0 bases and the J segment 4 bases; nucleotides outside the gene matches: 9. The CDR3 DNA reads TGCAGCGTTGAAGACACCTCCCCGGGACAGTACGAGCAGTACTTC. Its translation: CSVEDTSPGQYEQYF.

This clonotype was observed a handful of times. This rearrangement joins TRBV20-1 to TRBJ1-5, with D perhaps matching TRBD1 (6 bases). V shed 0 bases and J shed 7 bases, with 13 bases lying between them. CDR3 length: 14 amino acids. Germline CDR1 reads DFQATT; CDR2 reads SNEGSKA (reference sequence). In nucleotides, the CDR3 is TGCAGTGCTAGAGAAGGGGGGCTAGCCCAGCCCCAGCATTTT. Translating gives CSAREGGLAQPQHF.

This sequence joins TRBV12-3 or TRBV12-4 and TRBJ2-1; weak D call: TRBD2 (7 bases). There are 14 residues in the CDR3. V lost 6 bases and J lost 7, with 16 bases in between. The CDR3 nucleotides read TGTGCCAGCAGGGGGGGGCAGGCGGTGAATGAGCAGTTCTTC. Translation gives CASRGGQAVNEQFF.

This clonotype was counted only a few times. The CDR3: CSAGGGLAGTYNEQFF. DNA of the CDR3: TGCAGTGCAGGGGGGGGACTAGCGGGTACCTACAATGAGCAGTTCTTC. The chain is built from TRBV20-1 and TRBJ2-1; 12 bases fit TRBD2. The J segment lost 2 bases and the V segment lost 6 bases, leaving 8 bases of the junction unmatched. Germline V CDR1 and CDR2: DFQATT, SNEGSKA (reference sequence). CDR3 size: 16 residues.

On this clonotype: It may be a read error: a sequence one base away is much more abundant. This rearrangement joins TRBV20-1 to TRBJ2-1, with TRBD2 matching over 8 bases. Trimming at V came to 6 bases and at J to 12 bases, leaving 16 bases not matched to a gene. The CDR3 length is 14 residues. Germline assignment: CDR1 DFQATT and CDR2 SNEGSKA (reference sequence). CDR3 bases: TGCAGTGCCCGCAGGACTAGCAGATTATCAGGGCAGTTCTTC. Amino acid sequence: CSARRTSRLSGQFF.

The table lists this clonotype with many counts. This chain connects TRBV12-3 or TRBV12-4 to TRBJ1-5; D may be TRBD1 (6 bases). Trimming stripped 0 bases from V and 6 bases from J, with 12 bases between. The CDR3 covers 15 residues. The CDR3 here is CASSLAQGRGQPQHF. The DNA of the CDR3 is TGTGCCAGCAGTTTAGCCCAAGGCAGGGGTCAGCCCCAGCATTTT.

This clonotype was found many times. The CDR3 sequence: CASSWDRDLGSNQPQHF. CDR3 nucleotides: TGTGCCAGCAGCTGGGACAGAGACCTGGGGAGCAATCAGCCCCAGCATTTT. V usage is TRBV7-9 and J usage is TRBJ1-5, with 7 bases matching TRBD1. Per germline, CDR1 SEHNR and CDR2 FQNEAQ (reference sequence). The CDR3 runs to 17 residues. V lost 4 bases to trimming and J lost 1 base; unmatched junction nucleotides: 10.

This clonotype came up many times. The chain links TRBV6-1 to TRBJ1-6, with D unresolved. This CDR3 region has 14 residues. Trimming shortened V by 6 bases and J by 8 bases, and 14 bases separated the two germline ends. The germline V gene encodes CDR1 MNHNS and CDR2 SASEGT. The CDR3, as DNA: TGTGCCAGCAGCCCCCGGGGTATTGATTCACCCCTCCACTTT. Encoded protein: CASSPRGIDSPLHF.

This chain joins TRBV5-1 and TRBJ2-7; the D is unclear. There are 13 residues in the CDR3. V lost 9 bases and J lost 4, with 17 bases in between. CDR1 is SGHRS and CDR2 is YFSETQ in the germline V gene. CDR3 nucleotides: TGCGCCATCAGTCCCTATATCGATTACGAGCAGTACTTC. Encoded protein: CAISPYIDYEQYF.

V is TRBV5-1 and J is TRBJ2-5, with 10 bases matching TRBD2. J gave up 2 bases and V 0 bases, and 7 bases lay outside the gene matches. Germline CDR1 reads SGHRS; CDR2 reads YFSETQ. CDR3 size: 17 residues. The CDR3 bases are TGCGCCAGCAGCTTGGATCTAGCGGGAGTTTATCAAGAGACCCAGTACTTC. Protein sequence: CASSLDLAGVYQETQYF.

This clonotype has a count of ten or more. This chain uses TRBV5-1 with TRBJ2-2, with D tentatively TRBD1 (5 bases). Germline V gene sequence: CDR1 SGHRS, CDR2 YFSETQ. The CDR3 consists of 17 residues. Trimming took off 4 bases at V and 3 bases at J, with 19 bases between the two ends. CDR3 DNA sequence: TGCGCCAGCAGCCGGCCCGGGCAGGACACAGACACCGGGGAGCTGTTTTTT. Its protein product is CASSRPGQDTDTGELFF.

The chain joins TRBV12-3 or TRBV12-4 to TRBJ1-4; a possible D gene is TRBD1 (5 bases). This CDR3 is 14 amino acids long. Trimming pared 5 bases from V and 12 bases from J, leaving 19 bases between. The CDR3 DNA sequence: TGTGCCAGCAGTCTAGGGACCCAGGCGCGGGAACTGTTTTTT. It yields the protein CASSLGTQARELFF.

In its sample, this clonotype was seen many times. The chain employs TRBV10-3 and TRBJ2-7; 9 positions match TRBD2. Germline V gene data show CDR1 as ENHRY and CDR2 as SYGVKD. This CDR3 is 13 amino acids long. V shed 8 bases, J shed 4 bases, and the junction held 6 bases outside the gene matches. The CDR3 DNA reads TGTGCCATCGCAGCTAGCGGGGCATACGAGCAGTACTTC. Its protein is CAIAASGAYEQYF.

The sample holds many counts of this clonotype. The rearrangement joins TRBV20-1 to TRBJ2-2; D remains ambiguous. The CDR3 has 14 residues. Germline CDR1 DFQATT, CDR2 SNEGSKA (reference sequence). The V and J ends lost 2 bases and 4 bases respectively, with 11 bases between them. CDR3 region: CSARKDGSTGELFF. CDR3 in DNA: TGCAGTGCTAGAAAGGATGGCTCCACCGGGGAGCTGTTTTTT.

The chain carries TRBV18 and TRBJ1-5, with 8 bases identical to TRBD1. V lost 4 bases, J lost 5 bases, and 7 bases stayed unmatched. The CDR3 has 15 residues. Germline CDR1 KGHSH, CDR2 LQKENI. CDR3: CASSRGATGDQPQHF. The CDR3 coding sequence is TGTGCCAGCTCACGGGGAGCGACAGGGGATCAGCCCCAGCATTTT.

This clonotype has just a few counts. J is TRBJ1-5 and V is TRBV15; TRBD1 aligns across 9 bases. V dropped 5 bases and J dropped 6; count of bases not matched to a gene: 5. This CDR3 is built from 14 residues. Germline V gene sequence: CDR1 LNHNV, CDR2 YYDKDF (reference sequence). The CDR3 nucleotides are TGTGCCACCAGCCTCACAGGGGGCGGTCAGCCCCAGCATTTT. This encodes CATSLTGGGQPQHF.

At least ten counts were recorded for this clonotype. J is TRBJ2-7 and V is TRBV6-5, with unresolved D. The CDR3 spans 13 residues. The V and J ends lost 4 bases and 4 bases respectively, with 11 bases between them. Germline-derived CDR1 and CDR2 are MNHEY and SVGAGI. CDR3 amino acids: CASSLGQEYEQYF. CDR3 bases: TGTGCCAGCAGTTTAGGGCAGGAGTACGAGCAGTACTTC.

This clonotype was seen more than once but under ten times. This chain links TRBV20-1 with TRBJ2-3; the D gene is possibly TRBD1 (5 bases). This CDR3 has 14 amino acids. Trimming took off 6 bases at V and 5 bases at J, with 18 bases between the two ends. The germline V gene has CDR1 DFQATT and CDR2 SNEGSKA (reference sequence). This chain's CDR3 is CSAPAGRARDTQYF. In DNA form, the CDR3 reads TGCAGTGCCCCTGCTGGCAGGGCGAGAGATACGCAGTATTTT.

With regard to this clonotype: Just one base apart from a much larger clone, this may be a read error. The chain couples TRBV7-9 to TRBJ1-4, with a possible D match to TRBD1 (5 bases). The CDR3 has 14 residues. The V gene lost 7 bases and the J gene lost 7 bases, with 16 bases spanning the gap. From germline, CDR1 is SEHNR and CDR2 FQNEAQ (reference sequence). The CDR3 loop is CASITGAQLEKLFF. Here the CDR3 DNA reads TGTGCCAGCATCACCGGGGCACAACTTGAAAAACTGTTTTTT.